The 9 T cell receptor beta chains below all came from one sample that was sequenced in a study of Graves' ophthalmopathy and Graves' hyperthyroidism. Amplification from RNA transcripts yielded the TCR beta CDR3 regions. First-round RT-PCR used HTBI primers; second-round multiplex PCR followed. TCRdb reprocessed the multiplex PCR reads with MiXCR, giving one entry per CDR3 protein. Among under 350,000 distinct CDR3 sequences listed, about 17% were seen once. The sample consisted of peripheral blood. The receptors derive from an adult man with Graves' ophthalmopathy.

There are many counts of this clonotype. The chain has TRBV5-5 and TRBJ2-5; TRBD2 might be the D (5 bases). Germline CDR1 reads SGHKS; CDR2 reads YYEKEE (reference sequence). Trimming removed 5 bases from V and 3 bases from J, with 17 bases in between. This CDR3 is 15 amino acids long. CDR3 sequence reads: CASSNESDGEETQYF. CDR3 nucleotides: TGTGCCAGCAGTAATGAGTCAGACGGGGAAGAGACCCAGTACTTC.

This clonotype was seen at least ten times. The rearrangement links TRBV7-2 to TRBJ1-5; D is unresolved. V gave up 1 base and J gave up 4 bases, with 8 bases separating them. Germline V gene lookup returns CDR1 SGHTA and CDR2 FQGNSA. The CDR3 runs 14 residues. CDR3 nucleotide sequence: TGTGCCAGCAGCTTAGTCATAGGGAATCAGCCCCAGCATTTT. Its translation: CASSLVIGNQPQHF.

In its sample, this clonotype was seen many times. The chain couples TRBV2 to TRBJ1-3, with no clear D. Trimming removed 6 bases at V and 0 bases at J, with 18 bases between. Germline V gives CDR1 SNHLY, CDR2 FYNNEI. The CDR3 loop spans 17 amino acids. The CDR3 protein is CASSAFHRLVSGNTIYF. In DNA, the CDR3 is TGTGCCAGCAGCGCATTCCATCGTCTCGTCTCTGGAAACACCATATATTTT.

This clonotype was seen at least ten times. The V and J genes are TRBV13 and TRBJ2-2, with 8 bases identical to TRBD2. CDR3 length equals 16 residues. Germline CDR1 is PRHDT and CDR2 is FYEKMQ (reference sequence). The trim removed 5 bases at V and 6 bases at J, leaving 11 bases unmatched. CDR3 DNA sequence: TGTGCCAGCAGCGAATCAAGCGGGAGTATCGCCGGGGAGCTGTTTTTT. Protein product: CASSESSGSIAGELFF.

At least ten counts were recorded for this clonotype. The chain employs TRBV7-3 and TRBJ2-7; possibly TRBD1 for D (6 bases). The CDR3 extends over 13 amino acids. V was trimmed by 5 bases and J by 6 bases, leaving 14 bases between them. Looked up from germline, CDR1 is SGHTA and CDR2 is FQGTGA. CDR3: CASSTQHRVEQYF. The DNA of the CDR3 is TGTGCCAGCAGCACCCAACACAGGGTCGAGCAGTACTTC.

In this sample, this clonotype turned up many times. The genes are TRBV5-1 and TRBJ2-4, with 7 bases lining up with TRBD2. This CDR3 region has 15 residues. V shed 0 bases, J shed 1 base, and the junction held 1 base outside the gene matches. Germline V gene sequence: CDR1 SGHRS, CDR2 YFSETQ. CDR3 residues: CASSLEGGAKNIQYF. The DNA of the CDR3 is TGCGCCAGCAGCTTGGAGGGAGGGGCCAAAAACATTCAGTACTTC.

This clonotype was seen more than once but under ten times. The chain joins TRBV3-1 to TRBJ1-1, with 8 bases aligning to TRBD1. Trimming removed 2 bases from V and 7 bases from J; junction bases left unmatched: 6. Germline CDR1 reads LGHDT; CDR2 reads YNNKEL (reference sequence). The CDR3 consists of 14 residues. CDR3 region: CASSQTGGPVEAFF. Here the CDR3 DNA reads TGTGCCAGCAGCCAAACAGGGGGGCCCGTTGAAGCTTTCTTT.

This clonotype was observed many times. The chain carries TRBV6-5 and TRBJ2-7, with a tentative D call TRBD1 (7 bases). V shed 0 bases and J shed 7 bases, with 16 bases lying between them. CDR1 MNHEY and CDR2 SVGAGI come from the germline V gene. The CDR3 extends over 15 amino acids. CDR3 sequence reads: CASSYSNRGGGEQYF. The CDR3 DNA follows: TGTGCCAGCAGTTACTCGAACAGGGGAGGAGGTGAGCAGTACTTC.

In this sample, this clonotype turned up many times. The genes are TRBV19 and TRBJ2-2; D is undetermined. Germline values: CDR1 LNHDA, CDR2 SQIVND (reference sequence). The CDR3 extends over 16 amino acids. Trimming stripped 7 bases from V and 3 bases from J, with 18 bases between. CDR3 coding DNA: TGTGCCAGTACTCCCACCCCGTTCCCAGACACCGGGGAGCTGTTTTTT. The encoded protein is CASTPTPFPDTGELFF.